This T cell receptor (beta chain) was obtained from a study of technical replicates of blood from a few donors. Method: immunoSEQ multiplex PCR; TCRdb's copy keeps in-frame clones and lacks some. The sample holds about 80,000 clones, 95% to 98% seen once. Deletions cut 4 bases from V and 1 base from J, with 16 bases between. The CDR3 covers 16 residues. The germline CDR1 and CDR2 sequences are MNHNS and SASEGT. The sequencing input was T cells isolated from PBMCs. The chain joins TRBV6-1 to TRBJ1-2; D is possibly TRBD1 (6 bases). The TCR sequence derives from a human donor in good health. As DNA, the CDR3 is TGTGCCAGCAGTGTATCCATAGTGACAGGTAACTATGGCTACACCTTC. Translation gives CASSVSIVTGNYGYTF.